Shown below are 22 T cell receptor beta chains from a single sample sequenced in a study of CD8+ T cells in alopecia areata. Once RNA had been extracted, it was reverse transcribed into cDNA to act as the sequencing template. Measured with immunoSEQ multiplex PCR; TCRdb has only the in-frame clones, and not every one. The profile covers 210,000 or so clones, with 66% appearing a single time and roughly 1.2% taken by the ten largest. Specified treatment: oral pan-JAK inhibitor, 5-10 mg twice daily. The sequenced sample was CD4+ T cells sorted from blood, obtained around week 46, from a patient treated with tofacitinib. The receptors shown here come from a human donor with alopecia areata.

In this sample, this clone turned up once. V and J are TRBV7-2 and TRBJ2-7; 9 bases map to TRBD1. V shed 3 bases, J shed 3 bases, and the junction held 3 bases outside the gene matches. Germline assignment: CDR1 SGHTA and CDR2 FQGNSA. CDR3 length: 14 residues. CDR3 bases: TGTGCCAGCAGCTTTGGACAGGGGCTCTACGAGCAGTACTTC. This encodes CASSFGQGLYEQYF. Full variable domain (missing parts from reference TRBV7-2 and TRBJ2-7): GAGVSQSPSNKVTEKGKDVELRCDPISGHTALYWYRQSLGQGLEFLIYFQGNSAPDKSGLPSDRFSAERTGGSVSTLTIQRTQQEDSAVYLCASSFGQGLYEQYFGPGTRLTVT.

Comment on this clone: A junction boundary mismatches the germline segment, possibly from a read error. The chain joins TRBV9 to TRBJ1-1, with D perhaps TRBD1 (6 bases). Germline CDR1 reads SGDLS; CDR2 reads YYNGEE. This CDR3 is 15 amino acids long. CDR3 bases: TGTGCCAGCAGCGTAGGGTCACCAACGGGACAAGCCGCACACTTT. As protein: CASSVGSPTGQAAHF.

The sample holds one count of this clone. This rearrangement joins TRBV30 to TRBJ2-3, with D possibly TRBD1 on 5 matching bases. Trimming took 0 bases from V and 2 from J, leaving 12 bases between them. The germline V gene has CDR1 GTSNPN and CDR2 SVGIG (reference sequence). The CDR3 covers 15 residues. CDR3: CAWSVQAGFTDTQYF. In DNA form, the CDR3 reads TGTGCCTGGAGTGTACAGGCAGGATTCACAGATACGCAGTATTTT.

The chain is built from TRBV30 and TRBJ2-4; D perhaps matches TRBD2 (6 bases). Germline V gene lookup returns CDR1 GTSNPN and CDR2 SVGIG (reference sequence). The CDR3 is 16 amino acids. Trimming left V 0 bases short and J 6 bases short, with 18 bases between. The CDR3 bases are TGTGCCTGGAGTGTACAAGTAGTAGGAGGGAGAAACATTCAGTACTTC. Translation gives CAWSVQVVGGRNIQYF.

The rearrangement joins TRBV18 to TRBJ1-1; maybe TRBD1 (5 bases). V lost 8 bases and J 1 base, leaving 11 bases between the germline ends. This CDR3 spans 13 amino acids. Germline V gene data show CDR1 as KGHSH and CDR2 as LQKENI. The CDR3 DNA sequence: TGTGCCAGCCAGGGTTTGGCGAACACTGAAGCTTTCTTT. It yields the protein CASQGLANTEAFF.

The chain combines TRBV15 with TRBJ1-1; D unresolved. Germline CDR1 is LNHNV and CDR2 is YYDKDF (reference sequence). The V end lost 5 bases, the J end lost 6 bases, and 16 bases lay between the germline ends. The CDR3 has 14 amino acids. The CDR3 protein is CATSFPGREAEAFF. The CDR3 DNA follows: TGTGCCACCAGCTTCCCGGGCCGGGAGGCTGAAGCTTTCTTT.

For the CDR3, the DNA is TGTGCCAGCTCACCGAGGGACACACTAAGTCTCACAGATACGCAGTATTTT. Encoded protein: CASSPRDTLSLTDTQYF. V usage is TRBV18 and J usage is TRBJ2-3; tentative D call: TRBD1 (6 bases). This CDR3 contains 17 residues. Trimming shortened V by 3 bases and J by 2 bases, and 18 bases separated the two germline ends. The germline gives CDR1 KGHSH, CDR2 LQKENI.

The chain combines TRBV27 with TRBJ2-5; 9 bases map to TRBD1. Germline V gives CDR1 MNHEY, CDR2 SMNVEV (reference sequence). V lost 5 bases, J lost 3 bases, and 7 bases stayed unmatched. This CDR3 is 15 amino acids long. The CDR3 region has the DNA TGTGCCAGCAGTGTAGGGACAGGGAAGAAAGAGACCCAGTACTTC. Translating it yields CASSVGTGKKETQYF.

The chain combines TRBV29-1 with TRBJ1-1; D unclear. The CDR3 has 11 amino acids. Trimming removed 5 bases at V and 8 bases at J, with 12 bases between. Germline V gives CDR1 SQVTM, CDR2 ANQGSEA. Here the CDR3 DNA reads TGCAGCGTTTCCACATGGCGCGAAGCTTTCTTT. Amino acids: CSVSTWREAFF.

This clone has a single count. In DNA, the CDR3 is TGTGCCAGCAGCTTAGTTGGCAGCTCCTACGAGCAGTACTTC. Encoded protein: CASSLVGSSYEQYF. The chain uses TRBV7-2 and TRBJ2-7; the D is unclear. V shed 1 base and J shed 0 bases, with 7 bases lying between them. Germline CDR1 reads SGHTA; CDR2 reads FQGNSA. This CDR3 spans 14 amino acids.

This chain joins TRBV4-3 and TRBJ1-2, with D unresolved. Trimming cost V 1 base and J 6 bases, with 6 bases left between them. From germline, CDR1 is LGHNA and CDR2 YSLEER. This CDR3 has 12 amino acids. The DNA for the CDR3 is TGCGCCAGCAGCCAAGGATGGGATGGCTACACCTTC. Translation gives CASSQGWDGYTF.

This clone came up a few times. V is TRBV9 and J is TRBJ2-3; D gene uncertain. The CDR3 totals 17 residues. CDR1 is SGDLS, CDR2 YYNGEE, per germline. Trimming took off 0 bases at V and 6 bases at J, with 20 bases between the two ends. DNA of the CDR3: TGTGCCAGCAGCGTAGACTCTGGGTTTGGGGTTCTGGATACGCAGTATTTT. It yields the protein CASSVDSGFGVLDTQYF.

Concerning this clone itself: The same CDR3 arises from other DNA sequences in this sample as well. The chain joins TRBV29-1 to TRBJ1-2, with 7 nucleotides matching TRBD1. This CDR3 is built from 12 residues. V gave up 3 bases and J gave up 4 bases; unmatched junction bases: 2. In germline, CDR1 is SQVTM, CDR2 ANQGSEA. Here the CDR3 DNA reads TGCAGCGTTGACAGGGGGACCTATGGCTACACCTTC. Its translation: CSVDRGTYGYTF.

J is TRBJ2-2 and V is TRBV29-1; D ambiguous. CDR1 SQVTM and CDR2 ANQGSEA come from the germline V gene. Trimming took off 6 bases at V and 7 bases at J, with 18 bases between the two ends. The CDR3 runs 14 residues. CDR3 DNA sequence: TGCAGCGTCCGACTTCTGGGGTTTGGCGGGGAGCTGTTTTTT. Amino acid sequence: CSVRLLGFGGELFF.

The genes are TRBV2 and TRBJ2-7; tentatively, D is TRBD1 (6 bases). Germline V gene sequence: CDR1 SNHLY, CDR2 FYNNEI. The CDR3 length is 16 residues. V lost 1 base, J lost 1 base, and 14 bases lay in between. CDR3 in DNA: TGTGCCAGCAGTGAAGAACAGACAGGCGTATCCTACGAGCAGTACTTC. Translation: CASSEEQTGVSYEQYF.

CDR3 protein: CASTPRGDWGTGELFF. Written as DNA, the CDR3 is TGTGCCAGCACTCCTAGGGGGGACTGGGGCACCGGGGAGCTGTTTTTT. V and J are TRBV25-1 and TRBJ2-2; the D gene could be TRBD1 or TRBD2 (6 bases each). Germline V gene data show CDR1 as MGHDK and CDR2 as SYGVNS. The CDR3 is 16 amino acids. V gave up 7 bases and J gave up 4 bases, with 19 bases separating them.

This clone appeared many times. This rearrangement joins TRBV7-9 to TRBJ2-1, with a weak D call TRBD1 (6 bases). CDR1 SEHNR and CDR2 FQNEAQ come from the germline V gene (reference sequence). The CDR3 consists of 18 residues. V was shortened by 7 bases and J by 1 base, with 23 bases between the two germline ends. CDR3 nucleotide sequence: TGTGCCAGCACCGCCTCCATTGGTTTGAGGGGGTCCTACAATGAGCAGTTCTTC. The encoded protein is CASTASIGLRGSYNEQFF.

V is TRBV5-6 and J is TRBJ1-5, with a tentative D call TRBD1 (6 bases). V lost 1 base to trimming and J lost 4 bases, with 6 bases between them. This CDR3 spans 13 amino acids. Germline V gives CDR1 SGHDT, CDR2 YYEEEE. CDR3 residues: CASSLTGNQPQHF. CDR3 sequence (DNA): TGTGCCAGCAGCTTGACAGGGAATCAGCCCCAGCATTTT. Together with reference TRBV5-6 and TRBJ1-5, the CDR3 gives the full variable domain: DAGVTQSPTHLIKTRGQQVTLRCSPKSGHDTVSWYQQALGQGPQFIFQYYEEEERQRGNFPDRFSGHQFPNYSSELNVNALLLGDSALYLCASSLTGNQPQHFGDGTRLSIL.

This sequence joins TRBV7-2 and TRBJ1-6; weak D call: TRBD1 (6 bases). From germline, CDR1 is SGHTA and CDR2 FQGNSA. The CDR3 extends over 16 amino acids. V was trimmed by 5 bases and J by 5 bases, leaving 16 bases between them. In DNA form, the CDR3 reads TGTGCCAGCAGCGTGCGAGGGACAAGGAATAATTCACCCCTCCACTTT. As protein: CASSVRGTRNNSPLHF.

The chain carries TRBV20-1 and TRBJ1-1; D ambiguous. Between the trimmed V and J ends, which lost 2 bases and 9 bases, there was a span of 10 bases. This CDR3 contains 11 residues. CDR1 and CDR2 from the germline V gene are DFQATT and SNEGSKA (reference sequence). The CDR3 sequence: CSARYLEKAFF. CDR3 nucleotides: TGCAGTGCTAGATATTTGGAGAAAGCTTTCTTT.

The rearrangement joins TRBV6-5 to TRBJ1-5; 8 bases map to TRBD1. This CDR3 is 15 amino acids long. CDR1 and CDR2 (germline): MNHEY, SVGAGI. V lost 6 bases, J lost 4 bases, and 8 bases stayed unmatched. The CDR3 DNA follows: TGTGCCAGCAGCGCCGGACAGGGCTGGAATCAGCCCCAGCATTTT. Protein: CASSAGQGWNQPQHF.

The chain carries TRBV27 and TRBJ2-2; 7 bases fit TRBD1. After removal of 7 bases from V and 0 bases from J, the junction contained 8 bases not matched to a gene. The CDR3 is 16 residues long. Per germline, CDR1 MNHEY and CDR2 SMNVEV (reference sequence). The CDR3 sequence is CASKRPGQANTGELFF. As DNA, the CDR3 is TGTGCCAGCAAGAGGCCCGGACAGGCGAACACCGGGGAGCTGTTTTTT.